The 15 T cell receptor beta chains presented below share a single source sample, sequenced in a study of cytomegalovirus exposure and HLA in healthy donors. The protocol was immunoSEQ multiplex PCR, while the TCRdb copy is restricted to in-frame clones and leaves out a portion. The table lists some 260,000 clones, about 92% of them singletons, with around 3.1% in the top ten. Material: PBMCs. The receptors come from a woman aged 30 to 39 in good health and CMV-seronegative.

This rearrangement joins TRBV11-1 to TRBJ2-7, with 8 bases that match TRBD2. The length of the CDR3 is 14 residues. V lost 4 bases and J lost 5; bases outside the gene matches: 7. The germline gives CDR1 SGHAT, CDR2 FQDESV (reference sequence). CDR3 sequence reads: CASSWSGRSNEQYF. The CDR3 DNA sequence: TGTGCCAGCAGCTGGAGCGGGAGAAGTAACGAGCAGTACTTC.

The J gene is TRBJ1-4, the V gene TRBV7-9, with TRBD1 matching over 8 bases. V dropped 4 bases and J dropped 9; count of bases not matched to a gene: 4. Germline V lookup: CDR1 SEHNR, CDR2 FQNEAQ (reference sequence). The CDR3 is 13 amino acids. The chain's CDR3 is CASSSGQAQKLFF. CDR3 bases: TGTGCCAGCAGCTCGGGACAGGCTCAAAAACTGTTTTTT.

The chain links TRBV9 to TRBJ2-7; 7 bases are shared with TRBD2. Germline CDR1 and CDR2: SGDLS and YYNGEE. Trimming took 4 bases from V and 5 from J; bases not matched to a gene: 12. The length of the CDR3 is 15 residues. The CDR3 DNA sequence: TGTGCCAGCAGCCGCTACCACGTGGGGGGGAACGAGCAGTACTTC. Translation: CASSRYHVGGNEQYF.

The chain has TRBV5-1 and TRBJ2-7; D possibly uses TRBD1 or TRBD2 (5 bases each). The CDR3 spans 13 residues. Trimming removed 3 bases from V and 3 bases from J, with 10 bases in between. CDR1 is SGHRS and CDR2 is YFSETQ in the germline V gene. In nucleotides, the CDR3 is TGCGCCAGCAGCTCACGGGACGACTACGAGCAGTACTTC. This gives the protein CASSSRDDYEQYF.

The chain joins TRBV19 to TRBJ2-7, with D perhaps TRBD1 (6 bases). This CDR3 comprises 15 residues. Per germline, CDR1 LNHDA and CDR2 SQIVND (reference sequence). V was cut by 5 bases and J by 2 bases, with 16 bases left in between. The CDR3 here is CASSWSGTQTYEQYF. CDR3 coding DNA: TGTGCCAGTAGTTGGTCCGGGACACAGACCTACGAGCAGTACTTC.

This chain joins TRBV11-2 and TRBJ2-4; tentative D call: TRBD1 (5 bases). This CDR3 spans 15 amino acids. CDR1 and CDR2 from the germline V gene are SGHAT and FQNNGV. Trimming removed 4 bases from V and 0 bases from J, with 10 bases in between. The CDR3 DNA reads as TGTGCCAGCAGCTCCTGGACATTAGCCAAAAACATTCAGTACTTC. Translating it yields CASSSWTLAKNIQYF.

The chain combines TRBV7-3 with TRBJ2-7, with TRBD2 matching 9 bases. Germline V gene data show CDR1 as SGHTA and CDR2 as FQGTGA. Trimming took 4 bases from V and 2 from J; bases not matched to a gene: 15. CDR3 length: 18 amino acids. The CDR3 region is CASSSQPGSTSGTYEQYF. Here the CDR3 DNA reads TGTGCCAGCAGCTCGCAGCCGGGATCGACTAGCGGCACCTACGAGCAGTACTTC.

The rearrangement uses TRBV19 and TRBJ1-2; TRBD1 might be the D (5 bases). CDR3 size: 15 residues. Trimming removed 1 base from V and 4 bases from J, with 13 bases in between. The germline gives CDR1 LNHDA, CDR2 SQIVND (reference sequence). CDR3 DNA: TGTGCCAGTAGTATAGGTTCGGGACCCGGCTATGGCTACACCTTC. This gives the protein CASSIGSGPGYGYTF.

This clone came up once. As DNA, the CDR3 is TGTGCCAGCAGCGTAGGGTTAGCGGACTACAATGAGCAGTTCTTC. It codes for CASSVGLADYNEQFF. The J gene is TRBJ2-1, the V gene TRBV9; D may be TRBD2 (6 bases). This CDR3 region has 15 residues. Trimming stripped 0 bases from V and 3 bases from J, with 10 bases between. Germline V CDR1 and CDR2: SGDLS, YYNGEE.

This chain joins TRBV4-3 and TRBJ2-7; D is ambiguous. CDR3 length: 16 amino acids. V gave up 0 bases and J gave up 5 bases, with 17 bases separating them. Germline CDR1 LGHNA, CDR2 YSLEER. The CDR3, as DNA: TGCGCCAGCAGCCAAGATTTCGTTTCTCTTTCCCACGAGCAGTACTTC. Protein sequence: CASSQDFVSLSHEQYF.

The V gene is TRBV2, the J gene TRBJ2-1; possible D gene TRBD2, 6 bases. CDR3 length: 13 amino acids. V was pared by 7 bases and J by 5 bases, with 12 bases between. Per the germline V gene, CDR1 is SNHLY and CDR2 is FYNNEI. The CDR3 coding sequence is TGTGCCAGCAAGGGGACTCCAAACAATGAGCAGTTCTTC. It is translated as CASKGTPNNEQFF.

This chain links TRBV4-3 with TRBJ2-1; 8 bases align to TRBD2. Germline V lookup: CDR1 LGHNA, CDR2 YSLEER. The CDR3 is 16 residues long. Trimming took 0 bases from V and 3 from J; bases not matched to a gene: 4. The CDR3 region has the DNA TGCGCCAGCAGCCAAGAAGTAGCGGGGTACTACAATGAGCAGTTCTTC. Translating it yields CASSQEVAGYYNEQFF.

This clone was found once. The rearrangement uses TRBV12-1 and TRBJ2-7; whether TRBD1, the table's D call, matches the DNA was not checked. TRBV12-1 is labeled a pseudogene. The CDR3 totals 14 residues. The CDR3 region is CASSFRNRSYEQYF. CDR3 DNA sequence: TGTGCCAGCAGCTTTCGGAACAGAAGCTACGAGCAGTACTTC.

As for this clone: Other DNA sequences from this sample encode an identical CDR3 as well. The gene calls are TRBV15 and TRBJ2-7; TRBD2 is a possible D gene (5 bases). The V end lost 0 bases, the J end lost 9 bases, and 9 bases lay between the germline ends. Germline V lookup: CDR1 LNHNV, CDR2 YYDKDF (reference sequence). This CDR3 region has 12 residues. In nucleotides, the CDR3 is TGTGCCACCAGCAGAGATTTGGGAGTGCAGTACTTC. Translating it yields CATSRDLGVQYF.

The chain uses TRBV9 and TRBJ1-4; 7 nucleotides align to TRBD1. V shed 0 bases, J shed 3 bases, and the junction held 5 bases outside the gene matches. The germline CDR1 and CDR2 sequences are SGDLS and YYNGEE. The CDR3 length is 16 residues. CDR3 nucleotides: TGTGCCAGCAGCGTAGCGCCGGGACAGTCTAATGAAAAACTGTTTTTT. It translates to CASSVAPGQSNEKLFF.